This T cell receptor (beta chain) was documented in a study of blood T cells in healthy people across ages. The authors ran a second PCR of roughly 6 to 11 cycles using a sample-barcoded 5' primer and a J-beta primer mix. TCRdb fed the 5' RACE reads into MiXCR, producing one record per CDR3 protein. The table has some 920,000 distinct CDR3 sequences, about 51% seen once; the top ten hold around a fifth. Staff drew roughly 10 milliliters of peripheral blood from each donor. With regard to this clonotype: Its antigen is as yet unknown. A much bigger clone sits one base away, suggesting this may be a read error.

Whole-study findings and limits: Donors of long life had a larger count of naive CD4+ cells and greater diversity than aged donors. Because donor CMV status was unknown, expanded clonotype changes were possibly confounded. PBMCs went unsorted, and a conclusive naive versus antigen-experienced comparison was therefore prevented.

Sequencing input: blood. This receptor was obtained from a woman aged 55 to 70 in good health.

The CDR3 loop reads CTSFWRGRAADTQYF. The CDR3 DNA is TGTACCAGCTTCTGGCGGGGACGAGCGGCAGATACGCAGTATTTT. This rearrangement joins TRBV2 to TRBJ2-3; a weak D match, TRBD2 (6 bases). This CDR3 has 15 amino acids. CDR1 and CDR2 (germline): SNHLY, FYNNEI.